This is a list of T cell receptor beta chains from one sample in a study of cytomegalovirus exposure and HLA in healthy donors. Repertoires were generated with immunoSEQ multiplex PCR, while TCRdb's copy carries only in-frame clones and drops some. Of under 200,000 clones in the sample, 86% were seen once. Source material: PBMCs. The source of these receptors is a woman younger than 35 in good health and CMV-seronegative. Both conserved end residues are part of each CDR3. The order of the fields is D gene, clone size, J gene, V gene, CDR3 DNA, CDR3 protein. The D gene is left open where the match is weak. Only some rows state a clone size, as once, few, many or a class for expanded clones.

d_gene: TRBD2
abundance: .
j_gene: TRBJ2-1
v_gene: TRBV11-2
CDR3nt: TGTGCCAGCAGCCAAGGGCAGGGACTAGCATCGGATGAGCAGTTCTTC
CDR3aa: CASSQGQGLASDEQFF

d_gene: TRBD1
abundance: .
j_gene: TRBJ1-2
v_gene: TRBV27
CDR3nt: TGTGCCAGCAGTTTCCACGACAGGGGCTATGGCTACACCTTC
CDR3aa: CASSFHDRGYGYTF

d_gene: TRBD2
abundance: once
j_gene: TRBJ2-7
v_gene: TRBV13
CDR3nt: TGTGCCAGCAGCTTACAGCTCGGGGGGTATCTGGACGAGCAGTACTTC
CDR3aa: CASSLQLGGYLDEQYF

d_gene: TRBD1
abundance: .
j_gene: TRBJ2-2
v_gene: TRBV5-5
CDR3nt: TGTGCCAGCAGCTACAGACAGGGGGAAACCGGGGAGCTGTTTTTT
CDR3aa: CASSYRQGETGELFF

d_gene: TRBD2
abundance: few
j_gene: TRBJ2-7
v_gene: TRBV6-1
CDR3nt: TGTGCCAGCAGTGAACTAGCGGAGGGGTCCTACGAGCAGTACTTC
CDR3aa: CASSELAEGSYEQYF

d_gene: TRBD1
abundance: once
j_gene: TRBJ2-7
v_gene: TRBV30
CDR3nt: TGTGCCTGGAGGGGCGGGACAGGGCCCCACGAGCAGTACTTC
CDR3aa: CAWRGGTGPHEQYF

d_gene: TRBD2
abundance: .
j_gene: TRBJ2-5
v_gene: TRBV7-7
CDR3nt: TGTGCTAGCAGCTGGGGAGCGGGGGCTCAAGAGACCCAGTACTTC
CDR3aa: CASSWGAGAQETQYF

d_gene: .
abundance: .
j_gene: TRBJ2-1
v_gene: TRBV7-2
CDR3nt: TGTGCCAGCAGCTTCCTGATGGCACTGAGCGGATCATACAATGAGCAGTTCTTC
CDR3aa: CASSFLMALSGSYNEQFF

d_gene: TRBD2
abundance: few
j_gene: TRBJ2-3
v_gene: TRBV6-1
CDR3nt: TGTGCCATCGAGCTCACGGGAGGAGGCACAGATACGCAGTATTTT
CDR3aa: CAIELTGGGTDTQYF

d_gene: .
abundance: .
j_gene: TRBJ2-7
v_gene: TRBV19
CDR3nt: TGTGCCAGTAGTACCTATTCAGACAGGCCCCAAGGGGAGCAGTACTTC
CDR3aa: CASSTYSDRPQGEQYF

d_gene: .
abundance: .
j_gene: TRBJ1-5
v_gene: TRBV6-5
CDR3nt: TGTGCCAGCAGATTGGGAGGGGGCAATCAGCCCCAGCATTTT
CDR3aa: CASRLGGGNQPQHF

d_gene: TRBD2
abundance: .
j_gene: TRBJ2-5
v_gene: TRBV11-1
CDR3nt: TGTGCCAGCAGCCGGGAGGCAGGAGGGGAGACCCAGTACTTC
CDR3aa: CASSREAGGETQYF

d_gene: .
abundance: .
j_gene: TRBJ2-7
v_gene: TRBV2
CDR3nt: TGTGCCAGCGGCCTGACATACGAGCAGTACTTC
CDR3aa: CASGLTYEQYF

d_gene: TRBD1
abundance: .
j_gene: TRBJ2-3
v_gene: TRBV6-4
CDR3nt: TGTGCCAGCAGTGATTGGGGACAGGGGTCAGCAGATACGCAGTATTTT
CDR3aa: CASSDWGQGSADTQYF

d_gene: .
abundance: .
j_gene: TRBJ2-5
v_gene: TRBV7-6
CDR3nt: TGTGCCAGCAGCTCCATGAGCGGTCCCTCGGAGACCCAGTACTTC
CDR3aa: CASSSMSGPSETQYF

d_gene: .
abundance: .
j_gene: TRBJ1-1
v_gene: TRBV11-2
CDR3nt: TGTGCCAGCAGCTCAATCAGCACTGAAGCTTTCTTT
CDR3aa: CASSSISTEAFF

d_gene: TRBD2
abundance: .
j_gene: TRBJ2-4
v_gene: TRBV30
CDR3nt: TGTGCCTCTCCGGGACTAGCGGGGTCGGCCAAAAACATTCAGTACTTC
CDR3aa: CASPGLAGSAKNIQYF

d_gene: TRBD2
abundance: .
j_gene: TRBJ2-2
v_gene: TRBV5-1
CDR3nt: TGCGCCAGCAGCCCCCGGAAAGCGGGAGGGAACACCGGGGAGCTGTTTTTT
CDR3aa: CASSPRKAGGNTGELFF

d_gene: TRBD1
abundance: .
j_gene: TRBJ1-4
v_gene: TRBV9
CDR3nt: TGTGCCAGCAGCGCTTCAGGGGGCGCCGGGGAAAAACTGTTTTTT
CDR3aa: CASSASGGAGEKLFF

d_gene: .
abundance: .
j_gene: TRBJ2-6
v_gene: TRBV4-2
CDR3nt: TGTGCCAGCAGGGGAGCTGGGGCCAACGTCCTGACTTTC
CDR3aa: CASRGAGANVLTF

d_gene: .
abundance: .
j_gene: TRBJ1-1
v_gene: TRBV2
CDR3nt: TGTGCCAGCTTAAAATACACTGAAGCTTTCTTT
CDR3aa: CASLKYTEAFF

d_gene: .
abundance: .
j_gene: TRBJ2-3
v_gene: TRBV6-5
CDR3nt: TGTGCCAGCAGTCCGGGATCTAGCACAGATACGCAGTATTTT
CDR3aa: CASSPGSSTDTQYF

d_gene: .
abundance: .
j_gene: TRBJ1-6
v_gene: TRBV5-4
CDR3nt: TGTGCCAGCAGCTTGAACAGGGAGAATAATTCACCCCTCCACTTT
CDR3aa: CASSLNRENNSPLHF

d_gene: .
abundance: .
j_gene: TRBJ2-7
v_gene: TRBV5-6
CDR3nt: TGTGCCAGCAGCTGGGCAGGGGCCCACGAGCAGTACTTC
CDR3aa: CASSWAGAHEQYF

d_gene: .
abundance: few
j_gene: TRBJ2-6
v_gene: TRBV30
CDR3nt: TGTGCCTGGAATCAGCGGTTCTCTGGGGCCAACGTCCTGACTTTC
CDR3aa: CAWNQRFSGANVLTF

d_gene: .
abundance: .
j_gene: TRBJ1-2
v_gene: TRBV6-5
CDR3nt: TGTGCCAGCAAACGAGCGCCAGCGACCCCCTATGGCTACACCTTC
CDR3aa: CASKRAPATPYGYTF

d_gene: TRBD2
abundance: .
j_gene: TRBJ2-1
v_gene: TRBV5-8
CDR3nt: TGTGCCAGCAGCCAAGCGGGGGGGCCGGTGAATGAGCAGTTCTTC
CDR3aa: CASSQAGGPVNEQFF

d_gene: TRBD2
abundance: .
j_gene: TRBJ2-7
v_gene: TRBV2
CDR3nt: TGTGCCAGCAGTGTAACTAGCGGCGAGCAGTACTTC
CDR3aa: CASSVTSGEQYF

d_gene: .
abundance: .
j_gene: TRBJ1-5
v_gene: TRBV6-4
CDR3nt: TGTGCCAAGAACGGTGAGGGATCGGGGCCCCAGCATTTT
CDR3aa: CAKNGEGSGPQHF

d_gene: TRBD2
abundance: once
j_gene: TRBJ2-3
v_gene: TRBV6-6
CDR3nt: TGTGCCAGCAGTATCCCCCGGGAGGTGGGCACAGATACGCAGTATTTT
CDR3aa: CASSIPREVGTDTQYF

d_gene: TRBD1
abundance: .
j_gene: TRBJ2-3
v_gene: TRBV5-1
CDR3nt: TGCGCCAGCAGTCTGGGACAGGGTAGCACAGATACGCAGTATTTT
CDR3aa: CASSLGQGSTDTQYF

d_gene: TRBD2
abundance: few
j_gene: TRBJ2-7
v_gene: TRBV6-5
CDR3nt: TGTGCCAGCAGTTCCACTAGCGGGCGTACGCAGCAGTACTTC
CDR3aa: CASSSTSGRTQQYF

d_gene: .
abundance: .
j_gene: TRBJ2-3
v_gene: TRBV5-1
CDR3nt: TGCGCCAGCGTTAGGACACCTAGCACAGATACGCAGTATTTT
CDR3aa: CASVRTPSTDTQYF

d_gene: TRBD2
abundance: .
j_gene: TRBJ2-7
v_gene: TRBV5-1
CDR3nt: TGCGCCAGCAGTCACGGGACTAGTCGTAACTACGAGCAGTACTTC
CDR3aa: CASSHGTSRNYEQYF

d_gene: TRBD1
abundance: .
j_gene: TRBJ1-4
v_gene: TRBV19
CDR3nt: TGTGCCAGTAGTACGACAGGGGGGAGTGAAAAACTGTTTTTT
CDR3aa: CASSTTGGSEKLFF

d_gene: .
abundance: few
j_gene: TRBJ1-1
v_gene: TRBV5-1
CDR3nt: TGCGCCAGCAGCTTGGAAGCCCCTGTAGAAGCTTTCTTT
CDR3aa: CASSLEAPVEAFF

d_gene: .
abundance: .
j_gene: TRBJ1-5
v_gene: TRBV27
CDR3nt: TGTGCCAGCAGTTTTGCGGGAAAACAGCCCCAGCATTTT
CDR3aa: CASSFAGKQPQHF

d_gene: .
abundance: once
j_gene: TRBJ2-1
v_gene: TRBV5-4
CDR3nt: TGTGCCAGCAGGTCGCGCGGGAATGAGCAGTTCTTC
CDR3aa: CASRSRGNEQFF

d_gene: .
abundance: once
j_gene: TRBJ2-1
v_gene: TRBV30
CDR3nt: TGTGCCTGGCGCGGGAATAGGAATGAGCAGTTCTTC
CDR3aa: CAWRGNRNEQFF

d_gene: TRBD1
abundance: once
j_gene: TRBJ1-5
v_gene: TRBV23-1
CDR3nt: TGCGCCAGCAGTCAAACCTCCCTACAGGGGAATCAGCCCCAGCATTTT
CDR3aa: CASSQTSLQGNQPQHF

d_gene: .
abundance: .
j_gene: TRBJ2-1
v_gene: TRBV10-2
CDR3nt: TGCGCCAGCAAGGGAGCGAGCCACCGCCTACCCTACAATGAGCAGTTCTTC
CDR3aa: CASKGASHRLPYNEQFF

d_gene: .
abundance: .
j_gene: TRBJ2-2
v_gene: TRBV27
CDR3nt: TGTGCCAGCAGTTATGACGGGGGATACACCGGGGAGCTGTTTTTT
CDR3aa: CASSYDGGYTGELFF

d_gene: TRBD2
abundance: few
j_gene: TRBJ2-3
v_gene: TRBV4-2
CDR3nt: TGTGCCAGCAGCCAAGGAGCGGGAGGGAGCACAGATACGCAGTATTTT
CDR3aa: CASSQGAGGSTDTQYF

d_gene: .
abundance: .
j_gene: TRBJ2-3
v_gene: TRBV7-2
CDR3nt: TGTGCCAGCAGCGCGATGGAGAGCACAGATACGCAGTATTTT
CDR3aa: CASSAMESTDTQYF

d_gene: .
abundance: .
j_gene: TRBJ2-7
v_gene: TRBV5-6
CDR3nt: TGTGCCAGCAGCTTGGGCACAGGTAGTTCAGAGCAGTACTTC
CDR3aa: CASSLGTGSSEQYF

d_gene: .
abundance: .
j_gene: TRBJ2-7
v_gene: TRBV5-1
CDR3nt: TGCGCCAGCAGCTACGGGGTAGGGGACTCAAACGAGCAGTACTTC
CDR3aa: CASSYGVGDSNEQYF

d_gene: TRBD1
abundance: .
j_gene: TRBJ2-5
v_gene: TRBV7-9
CDR3nt: TGTTCCAGCAGCGACAGGGTTTGGACCCAGTACTTC
CDR3aa: CSSSDRVWTQYF

d_gene: TRBD2
abundance: .
j_gene: TRBJ2-1
v_gene: TRBV13
CDR3nt: TGTGCCAGCAGCTTCCTAGCGGGAAGGGAGCAGTTCTTC
CDR3aa: CASSFLAGREQFF

d_gene: TRBD2
abundance: .
j_gene: TRBJ2-1
v_gene: TRBV11-2
CDR3nt: TGTGCCAGCAGACCCGGGGGGGCTAAGATCAATGAGCAGTTCTTC
CDR3aa: CASRPGGAKINEQFF

d_gene: TRBD1
abundance: .
j_gene: TRBJ1-1
v_gene: TRBV7-6
CDR3nt: TGTGCCAGCAGCTTAAAGGGGGCGAACACTGAAGCTTTCTTT
CDR3aa: CASSLKGANTEAFF

d_gene: .
abundance: .
j_gene: TRBJ2-7
v_gene: TRBV4-1
CDR3nt: TGCGCCAGCAGCCTTACGGGACTGTTAGCCTACGAGCAGTACTTC
CDR3aa: CASSLTGLLAYEQYF

d_gene: .
abundance: .
j_gene: TRBJ2-7
v_gene: TRBV28
CDR3nt: TGTGCCAGCAGACCCGCTGGGGGAGGCTACGAGCAGTACTTC
CDR3aa: CASRPAGGGYEQYF

d_gene: TRBD2
abundance: once
j_gene: TRBJ2-7
v_gene: TRBV2
CDR3nt: TGTGCCAGCATCCAGCGGGGGGCCTTATCCTACGAGCAGTACTTC
CDR3aa: CASIQRGALSYEQYF

d_gene: TRBD1
abundance: once
j_gene: TRBJ2-3
v_gene: TRBV5-6
CDR3nt: TGTGCCAGCAGCCAGGACCTGACAGGGACACCCACAGATACGCAGTATTTT
CDR3aa: CASSQDLTGTPTDTQYF

d_gene: .
abundance: once
j_gene: TRBJ2-2
v_gene: TRBV30
CDR3nt: TGTGCCTGGAGTCCCGCCCATCGCGCCGGGGAGCTGTTTTTT
CDR3aa: CAWSPAHRAGELFF

d_gene: .
abundance: .
j_gene: TRBJ1-2
v_gene: TRBV19
CDR3nt: TGTGCCAGTAGTAGCGACGGGCGGGGTGGCTACACCTTC
CDR3aa: CASSSDGRGGYTF

d_gene: .
abundance: .
j_gene: TRBJ1-1
v_gene: TRBV6-4
CDR3nt: TGTGCCAGCAGTAGGGGCAGGGACACTGAAGCTTTCTTT
CDR3aa: CASSRGRDTEAFF